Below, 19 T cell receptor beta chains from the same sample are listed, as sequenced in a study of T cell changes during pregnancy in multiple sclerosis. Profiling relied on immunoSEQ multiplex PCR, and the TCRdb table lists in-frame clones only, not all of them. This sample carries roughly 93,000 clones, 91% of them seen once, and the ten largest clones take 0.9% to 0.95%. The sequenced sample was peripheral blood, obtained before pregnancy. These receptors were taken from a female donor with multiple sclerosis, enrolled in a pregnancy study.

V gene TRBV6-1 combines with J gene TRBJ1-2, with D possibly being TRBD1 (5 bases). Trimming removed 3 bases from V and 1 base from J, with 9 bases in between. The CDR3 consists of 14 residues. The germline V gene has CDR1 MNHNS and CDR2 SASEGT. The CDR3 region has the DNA TGTGCCAGCAGTGAGGACGACAGTAACTATGGCTACACCTTC. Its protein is CASSEDDSNYGYTF.

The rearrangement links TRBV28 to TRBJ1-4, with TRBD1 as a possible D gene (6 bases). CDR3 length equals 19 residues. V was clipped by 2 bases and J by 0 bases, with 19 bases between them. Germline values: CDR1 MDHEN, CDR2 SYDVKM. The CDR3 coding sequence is TGTGCCAGCAGTTTAGCGCGAGGACAGTCGTTTGCAACTAATGAAAAACTGTTTTTT. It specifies CASSLARGQSFATNEKLFF.

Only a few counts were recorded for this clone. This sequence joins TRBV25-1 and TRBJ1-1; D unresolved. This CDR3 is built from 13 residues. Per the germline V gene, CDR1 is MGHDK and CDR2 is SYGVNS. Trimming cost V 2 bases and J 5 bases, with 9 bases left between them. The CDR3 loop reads CASSEHGGTEAFF. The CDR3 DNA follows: TGTGCCAGCAGTGAACACGGAGGGACTGAAGCTTTCTTT.

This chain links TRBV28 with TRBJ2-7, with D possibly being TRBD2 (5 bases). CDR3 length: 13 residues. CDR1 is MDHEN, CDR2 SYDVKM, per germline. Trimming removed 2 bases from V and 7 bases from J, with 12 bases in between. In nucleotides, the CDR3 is TGTGCCAGCAGTTTAGGAGGCACGAGTGAGCAGTACTTC. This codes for CASSLGGTSEQYF.

CDR3 coding DNA: TGTGCCAGCTCCCCTCAGATATCGGATACGCAGTATTTT. Amino acid sequence: CASSPQISDTQYF. The genes are TRBV2 and TRBJ2-3; D not resolved. Trimming took off 8 bases at V and 6 bases at J, with 15 bases between the two ends. Germline assignment: CDR1 SNHLY and CDR2 FYNNEI. The CDR3 is 13 amino acids.

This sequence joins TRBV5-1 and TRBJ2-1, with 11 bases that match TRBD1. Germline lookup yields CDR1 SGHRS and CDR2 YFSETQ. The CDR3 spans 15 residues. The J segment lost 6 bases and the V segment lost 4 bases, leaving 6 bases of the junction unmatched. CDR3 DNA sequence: TGCGCCAGCAGCATCGGACAGGGGGCCGGCAATGAGCAGTTCTTC. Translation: CASSIGQGAGNEQFF. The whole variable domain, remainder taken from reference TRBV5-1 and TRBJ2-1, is KAGVTQTPRYLIKTRGQQVTLSCSPISGHRSVSWYQQTPGQGLQFLFEYFSETQRNKGNFPGRFSGRQFSNSRSEMNVSTLELGDSALYLCASSIGQGAGNEQFFGPGTRLTVL.

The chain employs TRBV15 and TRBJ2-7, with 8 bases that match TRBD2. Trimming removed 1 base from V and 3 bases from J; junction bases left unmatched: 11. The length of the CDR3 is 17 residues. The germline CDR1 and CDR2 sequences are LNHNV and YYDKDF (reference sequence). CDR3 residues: CATSRVVGLAGFYEQYF. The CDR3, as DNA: TGTGCCACCAGCAGAGTGGTGGGGCTAGCGGGTTTCTACGAGCAGTACTTC.

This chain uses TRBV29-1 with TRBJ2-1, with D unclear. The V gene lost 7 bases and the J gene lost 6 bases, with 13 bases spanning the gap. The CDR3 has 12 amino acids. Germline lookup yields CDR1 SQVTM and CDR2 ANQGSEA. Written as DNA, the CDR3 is TGCAGCGGCCAGACTTTGGGCAATGAGCAGTTCTTC. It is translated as CSGQTLGNEQFF.

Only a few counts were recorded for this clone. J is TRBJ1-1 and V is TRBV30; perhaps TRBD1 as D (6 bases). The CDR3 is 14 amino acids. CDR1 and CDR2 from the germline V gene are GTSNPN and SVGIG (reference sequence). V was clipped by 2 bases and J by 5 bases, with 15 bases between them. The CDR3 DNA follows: TGTGCCTGGAGTAGGACAGCTATGGGTACTGAAGCTTTCTTT. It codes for CAWSRTAMGTEAFF.

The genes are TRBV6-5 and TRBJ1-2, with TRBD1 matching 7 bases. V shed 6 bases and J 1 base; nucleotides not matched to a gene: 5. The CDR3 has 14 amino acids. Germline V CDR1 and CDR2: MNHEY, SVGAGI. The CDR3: CASRPQGVNYGYTF. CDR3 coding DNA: TGTGCCAGCAGACCCCAGGGGGTTAACTATGGCTACACCTTC.

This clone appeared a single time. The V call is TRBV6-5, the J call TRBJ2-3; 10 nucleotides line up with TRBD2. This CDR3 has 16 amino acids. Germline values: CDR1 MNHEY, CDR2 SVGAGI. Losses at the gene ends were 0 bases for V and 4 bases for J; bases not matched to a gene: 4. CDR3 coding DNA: TGTGCCAGCAGTTACTCTACTAGCGGGGCTTCAGATACGCAGTATTTT. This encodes CASSYSTSGASDTQYF.

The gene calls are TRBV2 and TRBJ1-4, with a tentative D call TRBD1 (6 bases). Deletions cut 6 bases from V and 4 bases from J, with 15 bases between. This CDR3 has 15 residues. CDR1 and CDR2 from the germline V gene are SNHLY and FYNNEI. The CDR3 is CASSARTAVNEKLFF. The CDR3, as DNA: TGTGCCAGCAGCGCCAGGACAGCTGTTAATGAAAAACTGTTTTTT.

CDR3 coding DNA: TGTGCCAGCACCCGAAGTCCGACTCAAGGAACCTATTACGAGCAGTACTTC. It is translated as CASTRSPTQGTYYEQYF. The genes are TRBV2 and TRBJ2-7; D gene ambiguous. V was shortened by 7 bases and J by 4 bases, with 26 bases between the two germline ends. Germline-derived CDR1 and CDR2 are SNHLY and FYNNEI. This CDR3 has 17 residues.

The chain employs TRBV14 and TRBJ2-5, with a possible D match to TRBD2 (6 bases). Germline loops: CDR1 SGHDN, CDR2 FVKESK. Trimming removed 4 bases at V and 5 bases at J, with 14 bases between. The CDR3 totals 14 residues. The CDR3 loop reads CASSPSGVGETQYF. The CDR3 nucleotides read TGTGCCAGCAGCCCCTCGGGAGTAGGGGAGACCCAGTACTTC.

CDR3 sequence (DNA): TGTGCCAGCAGGTCGGACAGGGCTGGGGCCAACGTCCTGACTTTC. Translating gives CASRSDRAGANVLTF. The chain has TRBV6-1 and TRBJ2-6, with TRBD1 matching over 8 bases. V shed 6 bases and J 2 bases; nucleotides not matched to a gene: 3. Germline V gene data show CDR1 as MNHNS and CDR2 as SASEGT. This CDR3 has 15 residues.

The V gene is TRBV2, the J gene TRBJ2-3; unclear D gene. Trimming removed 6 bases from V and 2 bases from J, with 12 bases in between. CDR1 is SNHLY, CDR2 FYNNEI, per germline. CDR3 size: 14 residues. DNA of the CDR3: TGTGCCAGCAGCCAAGAGGCCGACACAGATACGCAGTATTTT. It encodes CASSQEADTDTQYF. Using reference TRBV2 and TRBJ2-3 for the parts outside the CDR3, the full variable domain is EPEVTQTPSHQVTQMGQEVILRCVPISNHLYFYWYRQILGQKVEFLVSFYNNEISEKSEIFDDQFSVERPDGSNFTLKIRSTKLEDSAMYFCASSQEADTDTQYFGPGTRLTVL.

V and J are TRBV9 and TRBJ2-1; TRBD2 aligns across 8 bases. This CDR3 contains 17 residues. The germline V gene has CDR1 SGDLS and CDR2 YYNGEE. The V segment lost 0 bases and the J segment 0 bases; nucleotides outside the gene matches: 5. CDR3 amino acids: CASSVASGGPSYNEQFF. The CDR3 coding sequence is TGTGCCAGCAGCGTAGCCAGCGGGGGCCCCTCCTACAATGAGCAGTTCTTC. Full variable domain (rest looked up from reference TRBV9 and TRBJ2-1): DSGVTQTPKHLITATGQRVTLRCSPRSGDLSVYWYQQSLDQGLQFLIQYYNGEERAKGNILERFSAQQFPDLHSELNLSSLELGDSALYFCASSVASGGPSYNEQFFGPGTRLTVL.

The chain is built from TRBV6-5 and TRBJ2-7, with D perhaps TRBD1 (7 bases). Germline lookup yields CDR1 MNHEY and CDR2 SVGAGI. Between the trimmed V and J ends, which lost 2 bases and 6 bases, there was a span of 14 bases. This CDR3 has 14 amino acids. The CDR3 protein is CASSYPGGRGEQYF. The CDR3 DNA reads TGTGCCAGCAGTTACCCAGGGGGGCGAGGCGAGCAGTACTTC.

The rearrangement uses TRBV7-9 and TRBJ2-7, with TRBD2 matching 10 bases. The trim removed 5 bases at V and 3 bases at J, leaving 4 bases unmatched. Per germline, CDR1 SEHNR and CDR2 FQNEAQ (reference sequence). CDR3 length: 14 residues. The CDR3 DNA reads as TGTGCCAGCAGCCCCGGGACTAGCGTCTACGAGCAGTACTTC. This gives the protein CASSPGTSVYEQYF.